The rows below give T cell receptor beta chains drawn from one sample of a study of T cell repertoires in ileal Crohn's disease. TCRdb's copy holds only in-frame clones and misses some; the assay was immunoSEQ multiplex PCR. Among about 8,400 clones, 65% to 85% were seen once, and the ten largest hold roughly 13%. Sequencing input: ileal tissue. These receptors all stem from an adult with Crohn's disease. Both conserved end residues are part of each CDR3. D genes are given only for firm matches. Clone sizes are given selectively: once, few, many, or a class where the clone is expanded.

J gene,D gene,V gene,clone size,CDR3 DNA,CDR3 protein
TRBJ2-2,-,TRBV27,-,TGTGCCAGCAGTTTAGTTGGGGTAGGGGGGACCCGTACCGGGGAGCTGTTTTTT,CASSLVGVGGTRTGELFF
TRBJ1-2,-,TRBV6-5,-,TGTGCCAGCAGTGCAGACAGACTAAACTATGGCTACACCTTC,CASSADRLNYGYTF
TRBJ2-5,-,TRBV7-8,few,TGTGCCAGCAGCTTAGGGACGGGGCAAGAGACCCAGTACTTC,CASSLGTGQETQYF
TRBJ1-2,TRBD1,TRBV19,-,TGTGCCAGTAGTATAGACCCCAATCGACAGGGGAGCTACACCTTC,CASSIDPNRQGSYTF
TRBJ2-5,TRBD1,TRBV15,-,TGTGCCACCAGCAGAGATCAGGGGGCGCAAGAGACCCAGTACTTC,CATSRDQGAQETQYF
TRBJ2-3,TRBD2,TRBV28,-,TGTGCCAGCAGTAAAACCCTAGCGGGGCCCACAGATACGCAGTATTTT,CASSKTLAGPTDTQYF
TRBJ2-5,TRBD1,TRBV27,once,TGTGCCAGCAGACGCATGGACAGGTCCGGGGAGACCCAGTACTTC,CASRRMDRSGETQYF
TRBJ2-7,-,TRBV7-2,-,TGTGCCAGCAGCACATACTTAGAGTCCGAGCAGTACTTC,CASSTYLESEQYF
TRBJ2-7,-,TRBV6-6,few,TGTGCCAGCAGTCTAAGCTCCAAAGGCTACGAGCAGTACTTC,CASSLSSKGYEQYF
TRBJ1-3,-,TRBV28,-,TGTGCCAGCCGCCCCCCGGCGAGTGGAAACACCATATATTTT,CASRPPASGNTIYF
TRBJ2-3,-,TRBV7-2,-,TGTGCCAGCAGCGCCGGGTTGGGACGGACGCAGTATTTT,CASSAGLGRTQYF
TRBJ1-2,-,TRBV30,-,TGTGCCTGGAGTGTCTGGGGAGGGGGCTACACCTTC,CAWSVWGGGYTF
TRBJ2-2,TRBD1,TRBV6-6,-,TGTGCCAGCAGTCCGGGACAGGAGGAGCTGTTTTTT,CASSPGQEELFF
TRBJ2-7,-,TRBV5-1,-,TGCGCCAGCAGCCGAGGAGACTCCTACGAGCAGTACTTC,CASSRGDSYEQYF
TRBJ1-1,-,TRBV11-2,-,TGTGCCAGCAGCTTTTATAGGTTGCAGGCGAGCACTGAAGCTTTCTTT,CASSFYRLQASTEAFF
TRBJ1-3,TRBD1,TRBV9,-,TGTGCCAGCAGCGCGATGGGACAGGGGCTCTCTGGAAACACCATATATTTT,CASSAMGQGLSGNTIYF
TRBJ2-1,TRBD2,TRBV7-8,-,TGTGCCAGCAGCTTAGGGGTAGCGGGTCTTTCCTACAATGAGCAGTTCTTC,CASSLGVAGLSYNEQFF
TRBJ2-7,-,TRBV21-1,-,TGTGCCAGCAGCAAAGCGAAGGGGGACAGGGGTGAGGAGCAGTACTTC,CASSKAKGDRGEEQYF
TRBJ1-5,-,TRBV18,-,TGTGCCAGCTCAGTTAACAGGGATGGTCAGCCCCAGCATTTT,CASSVNRDGQPQHF
TRBJ1-1,-,TRBV18,-,TGTGCCAGCTCCACGGGAGGGGTCCTTGGCTACACTGAAGCTTTCTTT,CASSTGGVLGYTEAFF
TRBJ2-3,-,TRBV5-1,-,TGCGCCAGCAGCTTAGGACAGATCACAGATACGCAGTATTTT,CASSLGQITDTQYF
TRBJ1-4,-,TRBV5-4,once,TGTGCCAGCAGCTTGTCGGGGGAGGAAAAACTGTTTTTT,CASSLSGEEKLFF
TRBJ1-1,-,TRBV6-6,once,TGTGCCAGCAGTTACCTCGGGGACACTGAAGCTTTCTTT,CASSYLGDTEAFF
TRBJ1-2,TRBD1,TRBV6-5,-,TGTGCCAGCAGTCCCTCGGGACAGGGCTATGGCTACACCTTC,CASSPSGQGYGYTF
TRBJ2-7,-,TRBV2,once,TGTGCCAGCAGTGTGGGGGCCCCCACCTACGAGCAGTACTTC,CASSVGAPTYEQYF
TRBJ2-1,-,TRBV11-2,-,TGTGCCAGCAGCCCTTTAGTCGGCGAGCAGTTCTTC,CASSPLVGEQFF
TRBJ2-1,TRBD1,TRBV18,-,TGTGCCAGCTCATCGTCGACAGGGGGCTGGTACAATGAGCAGTTCTTC,CASSSSTGGWYNEQFF
TRBJ2-2,-,TRBV18,-,TGTGCCAGCTCACCGTGGGCAGGGGTTGACACCGGGGAGCTGTTTTTT,CASSPWAGVDTGELFF
TRBJ1-1,TRBD1,TRBV18,-,TGTGCCAGCTCACCGGGGGACAGCCGTGAAGCTTTCTTT,CASSPGDSREAFF
TRBJ1-3,TRBD1,TRBV30,-,TGTGCCTGCCCCGCAGGGGGCTCTGGAAACACCATATATTTT,CACPAGGSGNTIYF
TRBJ1-4,-,TRBV4-3,-,TGCGCCAGCAGCCAAGGAGGGGCAACTAATGAAAAACTGTTTTTT,CASSQGGATNEKLFF
TRBJ1-2,TRBD1,TRBV18,-,TGTGCCAGCTCACCGGACAGGGGGCGAGACCTCTATGGCTACACCTTC,CASSPDRGRDLYGYTF
TRBJ1-2,TRBD1,TRBV28,-,TGTGCCAGCAGTCAGGGGGCGAGAGGCTACACCTTC,CASSQGARGYTF
TRBJ2-1,TRBD1,TRBV7-2,-,TGTGCCAGCAGCCCGAGACAGGGGGCTTGGGGCAATGAGCAGTTCTTC,CASSPRQGAWGNEQFF
TRBJ2-3,-,TRBV12-5,once,TGTGCTAGTGGTTTCATACCGGGACACAGGGAGGACACAGATACGCAGTATTTT,CASGFIPGHREDTDTQYF
TRBJ2-3,TRBD1,TRBV27,-,TGTGCCAGCAGTTTATCTCCCGACAGGGGAAGGTATTTT,CASSLSPDRGRYF
TRBJ2-3,TRBD2,TRBV5-1,-,TGCGCCAGCAGACTAGCGGGAGCGGCGACAGATACGCAGTATTTT,CASRLAGAATDTQYF
TRBJ2-5,-,TRBV29-1,-,TGCAGCGTTGACGAGTCCCAAGAGACCCAGTACTTC,CSVDESQETQYF
TRBJ2-7,-,TRBV19,-,TGTGCCAGTAGTATGTCTGGCGAGCAGTACTTC,CASSMSGEQYF
TRBJ2-3,TRBD1,TRBV29-1,-,TGCAGCGATTCCGGGACAGGAACAGATACGCAGTATTTT,CSDSGTGTDTQYF
TRBJ1-4,-,TRBV5-1,-,TGCGCCAGCAGCTTGAGCAGGGAGGCAGCCGAAAAACTGTTTTTT,CASSLSREAAEKLFF
TRBJ2-5,TRBD2,TRBV18,once,TGTGCCAGCTCACCGGATAGCGGGAGGAAAGAGACCCAGTACTTC,CASSPDSGRKETQYF
TRBJ2-1,TRBD2,TRBV18,-,TGTGCCAGCTCACCGCGGGAGGGCCTCTACAATGAGCAGTTCTTC,CASSPREGLYNEQFF
TRBJ1-1,TRBD1,TRBV27,-,TGTGCCAGCTGGGGACAGGGATTAGTCGCTGAAGCTTTCTTT,CASWGQGLVAEAFF
TRBJ1-1,-,TRBV6-1,-,TGTGCCAGCAGTGAACGAGCGGGTACTGAAGCTTTCTTT,CASSERAGTEAFF